This T cell receptor (beta chain) was found in a study of identical twins. Study-wide results and caveats: Without tracking the same donors, conclusions rested on cross-sectional statistical analysis. Twin pairs' shared out-of-frame alpha sequences were enriched in low generation probability.

One entry per CDR3 protein, called by TCRdb with MiXCR from the 5' RACE reads. The repertoire includes around 340,000 distinct CDR3 sequences, 8.5% to 10% of them detected once, and over 7% sits in the top ten. This clonotype has at least ten counts. Its cognate antigen is unknown. Germline V gene lookup returns CDR1 SEHNR and CDR2 FQNEAQ (reference sequence). The CDR3 consists of 15 residues. With V trimmed by 2 bases and J by 3 bases, 0 bases remained unmatched. The V call is TRBV7-9, the J call TRBJ2-2; TRBD2 matches at 10 bases. The specimen was naive T cells sorted from blood. The TCR originated in a woman between 45 and 60 years old in good health. CDR3 residues: CASSLLAGDTGELFF. DNA for the CDR3: TGTGCCAGCAGCTTACTAGCGGGAGACACCGGGGAGCTGTTTTTT.